The sequence of this T cell receptor beta chain was determined in a study of cytomegalovirus exposure and HLA in healthy donors. Study summary: HLA-typed donors were the source of some 85 million unique TCRs, which an early data release held. Study outcomes and limitations: An assumption of roughly uniform sequencing depth across donors underlay the presence/absence analyses. TCR beta V segments were, for the most part, productive about 90% or about 30% of the time in an earlier analysis. Researchers had no immune exposure information except CMV serostatus available.

The PCR contained 60 Vbeta and 13 Jbeta primers. The method was immunoSEQ multiplex PCR; TCRdb's version includes in-frame clones alone and lacks a portion of them. The sample has roughly 150,000 clones; approximately 88% are singletons. Details on this clone: The antigen is undetermined.

This clonotype was sampled from a woman in her late teens or twenties in good health and CMV-seronegative. The sample was PBMCs.

For the CDR3, the DNA is TGTGCCAGCAGTGAGTGGGGCAAAGCCCTCCACTTT. As protein: CASSEWGKALHF. This chain connects TRBV2 to TRBJ1-6, with D perhaps TRBD1 (5 bases). The CDR3 contains 12 residues. The V gene lost 3 bases and the J gene lost 14 bases, with 11 bases spanning the gap. Germline loops: CDR1 SNHLY, CDR2 FYNNEI.